Listed here are 16 T cell receptor beta chains from one sample, sequenced in a study of vaccination effects on CD4 cells after COVID-19. The antigens of these receptors remain unknown. Sequencing used immunoSEQ multiplex PCR; TCRdb keeps in-frame clones, though not all of them. In the table there are 50,000 to 75,000 clones, more than 60% of which are singletons. Scientists isolated CD4+ T cells after an approximately 10-day culture period ended. The sequenced sample was CD4+ T cells from PBMCs cultured without peptide, obtained before COVID-19 vaccination. These receptor sequences come from a human donor who received a COVID-19 vaccine.

This clone turned up a few times. The DNA for the CDR3 is TGTGCCAGCAGTTCCGGACGGCCGAGCTCCTATAATTCACCCCTCCACTTT. Protein: CASSSGRPSSYNSPLHF. V usage is TRBV2 and J usage is TRBJ1-6; D remains ambiguous. V shed 5 bases and J shed 0 bases, with 14 bases lying between them. CDR3 length: 17 residues. The germline V gene has CDR1 SNHLY and CDR2 FYNNEI.

This chain connects TRBV19 to TRBJ1-5; TRBD1 aligns across 9 bases. Germline V lookup: CDR1 LNHDA, CDR2 SQIVND (reference sequence). The trim removed 7 bases at V and 5 bases at J, leaving 9 bases unmatched. This CDR3 contains 15 residues. The CDR3 loop is CASTLGTGYDQPQHF. Written as DNA, the CDR3 is TGTGCCAGTACCCTCGGGACAGGGTATGATCAGCCCCAGCATTTT.

This clone has only a few counts. This sequence joins TRBV6-2 or TRBV6-3 and TRBJ2-2; TRBD1 matches 9 bases. The V gene end was trimmed by 5 bases and the J gene end by 0 bases; junction bases not matched to a gene: 13. Germline V gene data show CDR1 as MNHEY and CDR2 as SVGEGT. There are 19 residues in the CDR3. CDR3 sequence: CASSPGQGPRATNTGELFF. The CDR3 region has the DNA TGTGCCAGCAGTCCGGGACAGGGCCCACGAGCCACGAACACCGGGGAGCTGTTTTTT.

In its sample, this clone was seen once. The gene calls are TRBV27 and TRBJ2-5, with D possibly TRBD1 on 5 matching bases. This CDR3 spans 13 amino acids. Between the trimmed V and J ends, which lost 5 bases and 1 base, there was a span of 8 bases. CDR1 is MNHEY and CDR2 is SMNVEV in the germline V gene (reference sequence). CDR3 bases: TGTGCCAGCAGTACAGGATTCCAAGAGACCCAGTACTTC. This gives the protein CASSTGFQETQYF.

This clone was observed a few times. This chain links TRBV12-3 or TRBV12-4 with TRBJ1-2; TRBD1 is a possible D gene (6 bases). The CDR3 is 11 residues long. Trimming stripped 5 bases from V and 8 bases from J, with 9 bases between. CDR3 bases: TGTGCCAGCAGTCCCGGGACAGGCTACACCTTC. Protein product: CASSPGTGYTF.

The rearrangement uses TRBV24-1 and TRBJ1-2; D possibly corresponds to TRBD1 (6 bases). Germline assignment: CDR1 KGHDR and CDR2 SFDVKD. The V end was cut by 6 bases, the J end by 4 bases, with 8 bases between. CDR3 size: 12 residues. The chain's CDR3 is CATSWTVYGYTF. Written as DNA, the CDR3 is TGTGCCACCAGTTGGACAGTCTATGGCTACACCTTC.

This rearrangement joins TRBV28 to TRBJ2-3, with D possibly matching TRBD2 (6 bases). From germline, CDR1 is MDHEN and CDR2 SYDVKM. The CDR3 contains 17 residues. V lost 5 bases to trimming and J lost 4 bases, with 22 bases between them. In DNA, the CDR3 is TGTGCCAGCAGTCCCCCCTACGCACTAGCATCATCAGATACGCAGTATTTT. This translates into CASSPPYALASSDTQYF.

Comment on this clone: Likely a read error: the CDR3 ends without its conserved phenylalanine or tryptophan. It is unclear where the CDR3 begins or ends on the DNA, so no DNA is shown, and the CDR3 is as TCRdb lists it. The chain carries TRBV3-1 (or the pseudogene TRBV3-2) and TRBJ2-7; TRBD1, as called in the table, went unchecked against the DNA. CDR1 is LGHDT and CDR2 is YNNKEL in the germline V gene (reference sequence). The CDR3 has 12 residues if both end residues are counted. The CDR3 reads CASSEDTGGWVI.

The chain couples TRBV15 to TRBJ2-5; D unresolved. V lost 0 bases and J lost 5, with 10 bases in between. This CDR3 has 14 residues. Germline V CDR1 and CDR2: LNHNV, YYDKDF (reference sequence). In DNA form, the CDR3 reads TGTGCCACCAGCAGAGAGACGGCGCCGGAGACCCAGTACTTC. Translation gives CATSRETAPETQYF.

In this sample, this clone turned up once. The rearrangement links TRBV5-6 to TRBJ1-5, with TRBD1 matching 7 bases. V lost 3 bases and J lost 6; bases outside the gene matches: 6. The CDR3 is 14 amino acids. CDR1 and CDR2 (germline): SGHDT, YYEEEE. Here the CDR3 DNA reads TGTGCCAGCAGCTACGGGACAGCGAGTCAGCCCCAGCATTTT. It codes for CASSYGTASQPQHF.

DNA for the CDR3: TGTGCCAGCAGTATGCGGACAGGGGGAGCGAGGCCTGAAGCTTTCTTT. Its protein product is CASSMRTGGARPEAFF. The V gene is TRBV27, the J gene TRBJ1-1, with 10 positions matching TRBD1. The germline CDR1 and CDR2 sequences are MNHEY and SMNVEV (reference sequence). The CDR3 contains 16 residues. With V trimmed by 5 bases and J by 6 bases, 12 bases remained unmatched.

The chain links TRBV18 to TRBJ1-1; D gene ambiguous. Germline CDR1 KGHSH, CDR2 LQKENI. Trimming removed 0 bases at V and 1 base at J, with 6 bases between. The CDR3 has 14 amino acids. The CDR3 sequence is CASSPPGRNTEAFF. Here the CDR3 DNA reads TGTGCCAGCTCACCACCCGGTAGGAACACTGAAGCTTTCTTT.

The chain employs TRBV7-2 and TRBJ2-5; tentatively, D is TRBD2 (6 bases). V lost 1 base and J 5 bases, leaving 17 bases between the germline ends. This CDR3 comprises 16 residues. CDR1 and CDR2 (germline): SGHTA, FQGNSA. CDR3 DNA sequence: TGTGCCAGCAGCTTAGTTGGAACGGCGGGGACGGAGACCCAGTACTTC. This gives the protein CASSLVGTAGTETQYF.

The chain joins TRBV5-4 to TRBJ1-2; 9 nucleotides line up with TRBD1. There are 14 residues in the CDR3. CDR1 is SGHNT and CDR2 is YYREEE in the germline V gene (reference sequence). V was clipped by 4 bases and J by 2 bases; unmatched bases: 3. The CDR3 DNA reads as TGTGCCAGCAGCGGCGGGACAGGGAACTATGGCTACACCTTC. Translation gives CASSGGTGNYGYTF.

The rearrangement uses TRBV10-2 and TRBJ2-3; a possible D gene is TRBD2 (5 bases). The V end was cut by 6 bases, the J end by 0 bases, with 10 bases between. The CDR3 is made up of 14 amino acids. The germline V gene has CDR1 WSHSY and CDR2 SAAADI. The CDR3 DNA reads TGCGCCAGCAGAGGAGGCGCTAGCACAGATACGCAGTATTTT. Translated, it gives CASRGGASTDTQYF.

V gene TRBV2 combines with J gene TRBJ1-2; TRBD1 agrees at 7 bases. The CDR3 spans 14 residues. Germline V gene lookup returns CDR1 SNHLY and CDR2 FYNNEI. After removal of 8 bases from V and 4 bases from J, the junction contained 10 bases not matched to a gene. CDR3 sequence: CASGTTGQSYGYTF. CDR3 in DNA: TGTGCCAGCGGGACGACGGGACAGAGCTATGGCTACACCTTC. The variable domain in full, with the rest retrieved from reference TRBV2 and TRBJ1-2, is EPEVTQTPSHQVTQMGQEVILRCVPISNHLYFYWYRQILGQKVEFLVSFYNNEISEKSEIFDDQFSVERPDGSNFTLKIRSTKLEDSAMYFCASGTTGQSYGYTFGSGTRLTVV.